Each of the 31 T cell receptor beta chains below was sequenced from the same sample in a study of response to subunit inactivated influenza vaccine. MiXCR, applied by TCRdb to the RT-PCR reads, yields one record per CDR3 protein. This sample yields almost 600,000 distinct CDR3 sequences, of which 12% to 15% are seen a single time; approximately 10% belongs to the top ten. The material was PBMCs from blood, obtained roughly 12 days after vaccination. The receptors come from a man aged 50-59 years who received an inactivated influenza vaccine.

The chain combines TRBV11-2 with TRBJ2-5; D remains unclear. Germline CDR1 is SGHAT and CDR2 is FQNNGV. Trimming took 2 bases from V and 2 from J, leaving 6 bases between them. The CDR3 is made up of 13 amino acids. This CDR3 reads CASSLPLQETQYF. As DNA, the CDR3 is TGTGCCAGCAGCTTACCCTTACAAGAGACCCAGTACTTC.

The table lists this clonotype with a few counts. The genes are TRBV20-1 and TRBJ1-1; D is unclear. This CDR3 region has 14 residues. Per germline, CDR1 DFQATT and CDR2 SNEGSKA (reference sequence). Trimming took 3 bases from V and 6 from J, leaving 17 bases between them. The CDR3 here is CSASLGVGGPEAFF. The CDR3 region has the DNA TGCAGTGCTAGTTTAGGTGTCGGAGGTCCTGAAGCTTTCTTT.

V and J are TRBV3-1 and TRBJ2-4, with 9 bases lining up with TRBD2. Losses at the gene ends were 0 bases for V and 4 bases for J; bases not matched to a gene: 7. The CDR3 is 17 residues long. CDR1 is LGHDT and CDR2 is YNNKEL in the germline V gene (reference sequence). CDR3 region: CASSQDTAGGLKNIQYF. The CDR3 DNA sequence: TGTGCCAGCAGCCAAGATACAGCGGGGGGACTTAAAAACATTCAGTACTTC.

About this clonotype itself: One end of the junction does not line up with germline, which may come from a read error. This chain uses TRBV7-9 with TRBJ1-1; a possible D gene is TRBD1 (6 bases). Germline CDR1 is SEHNR and CDR2 is FQNEAQ (reference sequence). The CDR3 totals 9 residues. The CDR3 nucleotides read TGTGCCAGCAGCTTAGGACAGGCGTTT. Its translation is CASSLGQAF.

The chain joins TRBV5-1 to TRBJ2-3; 8 bases line up with TRBD1. The trim removed 0 bases at V and 1 base at J, leaving 4 bases unmatched. The CDR3 totals 16 residues. Germline V lookup: CDR1 SGHRS, CDR2 YFSETQ. The CDR3 bases are TGCGCCAGCAGCTTGGGGCAGGGGGCAGGCACAGATACGCAGTATTTT. It specifies CASSLGQGAGTDTQYF.

The genes are TRBV6-2 or TRBV6-3 and TRBJ2-1; a weak D match, TRBD1 (5 bases). The CDR3 is 15 amino acids. V was cut by 2 bases and J by 6 bases, with 14 bases left in between. Looked up from germline, CDR1 is MNHEY and CDR2 is SVGEGT. The chain's CDR3 is CASSYNVQATNEQFF. Written as DNA, the CDR3 is TGTGCCAGCAGTTACAACGTACAGGCTACCAATGAGCAGTTCTTC.

A few counts support this clonotype. V is TRBV20-1 and J is TRBJ2-1; D may be TRBD1 or TRBD2 (5 bases each). Trimming took off 3 bases at V and 2 bases at J, with 17 bases between the two ends. CDR3 size: 16 residues. CDR1 and CDR2 (germline): DFQATT, SNEGSKA (reference sequence). The CDR3 spells CSARIIRDRPYNEQFF. For the CDR3, the DNA is TGCAGTGCTAGGATCATCCGGGACCGCCCCTACAATGAGCAGTTCTTC.

The rearrangement joins TRBV11-2 to TRBJ2-7; TRBD1 is a possible D gene (5 bases). This CDR3 has 14 amino acids. Germline CDR1 and CDR2: SGHAT and FQNNGV. V lost 2 bases, J lost 3 bases, and 11 bases lay in between. CDR3 nucleotide sequence: TGTGCCAGCAGCTTATCAGGGAATTACTACGAGCAGTACTTC. This codes for CASSLSGNYYEQYF.

This chain links TRBV29-1 with TRBJ2-1, with 14 nucleotides matching TRBD2. Trimming at V came to 6 bases and at J to 8 bases, leaving 9 bases not matched to a gene. Germline V gives CDR1 SQVTM, CDR2 ANQGSEA. This CDR3 comprises 15 residues. For the CDR3, the DNA is TGCAGCGTGAGGGGGACTAGCGGGAGTTTGGATGAGCAGTTCTTC. It specifies CSVRGTSGSLDEQFF.

The chain uses TRBV15 and TRBJ2-1; the D gene is possibly TRBD1 (5 bases). V was cut by 0 bases and J by 10 bases, with 10 bases left in between. Germline CDR1 LNHNV, CDR2 YYDKDF (reference sequence). The CDR3 contains 13 residues. The CDR3 sequence is CATSRDLYREQFF. CDR3 DNA sequence: TGTGCCACCAGCAGAGATCTTTACAGGGAGCAGTTCTTC.

The V call is TRBV6-2 or TRBV6-3, the J call TRBJ2-1, with 11 bases aligning to TRBD2. V lost 7 bases, J lost 2 bases, and 10 bases stayed unmatched. CDR3 length: 17 amino acids. In germline, CDR1 is MNHEY, CDR2 SVGEGT. CDR3 DNA: TGTGCCAGCACTCCTACTAGCGGGGGAGGGGCCTACAATGAGCAGTTCTTC. This translates into CASTPTSGGGAYNEQFF.

This clonotype was found many times. This sequence joins TRBV27 and TRBJ2-7; tentatively, D is TRBD1 or TRBD2 (5 bases each). The ends were cut back, 6 bases at V and 7 bases at J, with 19 bases in the middle. The germline gives CDR1 MNHEY, CDR2 SMNVEV (reference sequence). The CDR3 runs 14 residues. This CDR3 reads CASRPRDRLGEQYF. CDR3 nucleotide sequence: TGTGCCAGCAGACCACGGGACCGCTTGGGAGAGCAGTACTTC.

The CDR3 reads CSAGWKTFPFSYEQYF. The CDR3, as DNA: TGCAGTGCTGGATGGAAGACGTTCCCCTTCTCATACGAGCAGTACTTC. The genes are TRBV20-1 and TRBJ2-7, with D hard to call. Germline loops: CDR1 DFQATT, CDR2 SNEGSKA (reference sequence). The CDR3 spans 16 residues. The V end lost 5 bases, the J end lost 4 bases, and 24 bases lay between the germline ends.

V gene TRBV15 combines with J gene TRBJ2-7, with TRBD1 matching over 7 bases. V was pared by 2 bases and J by 1 base, with 2 bases of the junction left unmatched. Germline lookup yields CDR1 LNHNV and CDR2 YYDKDF (reference sequence). The CDR3 extends over 14 amino acids. The CDR3 nucleotides read TGTGCCACCAGCAGATTGGGACAGTCCTACGAGCAGTACTTC. It translates to CATSRLGQSYEQYF. Filled out from reference TRBV15 and TRBJ2-7, the complete variable domain reads DAMVIQNPRYQVTQFGKPVTLSCSQTLNHNVMYWYQQKSSQAPKLLFHYYDKDFNNEADTPDNFQSRRPNTSFCFLDIRSPGLGDTAMYLCATSRLGQSYEQYFGPGTRLTVT.

The chain couples TRBV4-1 to TRBJ1-2, with D perhaps TRBD1 (5 bases). V was clipped by 2 bases and J by 8 bases, with 12 bases between them. The germline V gene encodes CDR1 MGHRA and CDR2 YSYEKL. There are 13 residues in the CDR3. The CDR3 DNA follows: TGCGCCAGCAGCCAACGGCAGGGATACGGCTACACCTTC. Its protein product is CASSQRQGYGYTF.

This clonotype has just a few counts. This chain joins TRBV5-1 and TRBJ2-6; D unresolved. Deletions cut 0 bases from V and 0 bases from J, with 10 bases between. This CDR3 has 17 residues. Germline V gene data show CDR1 as SGHRS and CDR2 as YFSETQ. The CDR3, as DNA: TGCGCCAGCAGCTTGGGAGCGTTACTCTCTGGGGCCAACGTCCTGACTTTC. It encodes CASSLGALLSGANVLTF.

This clonotype has just a few counts. The V call is TRBV20-1, the J call TRBJ2-3; TRBD1 is a possible D gene (5 bases). The V and J ends lost 0 bases and 9 bases respectively, with 13 bases between them. Germline V lookup: CDR1 DFQATT, CDR2 SNEGSKA (reference sequence). The CDR3 has 13 amino acids. As DNA, the CDR3 is TGCAGTGCTAGAGATGTTCTTCAGGGCACGCAGTATTTT. Amino acids: CSARDVLQGTQYF.

V usage is TRBV10-3 and J usage is TRBJ2-3, with 12 bases matching TRBD1. The CDR3 runs 17 residues. The ends lost 0 bases at V and 6 bases at J; junction bases unmatched: 7. CDR1 ENHRY and CDR2 SYGVKD come from the germline V gene. This CDR3 is CAISESGTGGRGDTQYF. The CDR3 nucleotides read TGTGCCATCAGTGAGTCCGGGACAGGGGGCCGTGGGGATACGCAGTATTTT.

The V and J genes are TRBV7-9 and TRBJ1-4; D ambiguous. Per germline, CDR1 SEHNR and CDR2 FQNEAQ (reference sequence). This CDR3 is 12 amino acids long. The V end was cut by 4 bases, the J end by 8 bases, with 8 bases between. In DNA, the CDR3 is TGTGCCAGCAGCTCAAATTGGGAAAAACTGTTTTTT. Its protein product is CASSSNWEKLFF.

The chain recombines TRBV5-1 with TRBJ2-7, with 9 bases identical to TRBD2. There are 15 residues in the CDR3. The V segment lost 7 bases and the J segment 1 base; nucleotides outside the gene matches: 9. Germline CDR1 reads SGHRS; CDR2 reads YFSETQ. The CDR3 nucleotides read TGCGCCAGCCGTCCTAGCGGGGCCGGGTCCTACGAGCAGTACTTC. Protein sequence: CASRPSGAGSYEQYF.

This clonotype was recorded a few times. The V call is TRBV5-6, the J call TRBJ1-1; TRBD1 aligns across 8 bases. The junction had 5 bases not matched to a gene; V was cut back by 4 bases and J by 0 bases. This CDR3 region has 15 residues. The V gene's germline CDR1 is SGHDT and CDR2 YYEEEE. For the CDR3, the DNA is TGTGCCAGCAGCAGAGGACAGGGTGTGAACACTGAAGCTTTCTTT. It yields the protein CASSRGQGVNTEAFF.

The rearrangement uses TRBV20-1 and TRBJ2-1, with TRBD1 as a possible D gene (6 bases). The CDR3 loop spans 12 amino acids. Trimming took off 5 bases at V and 7 bases at J, with 12 bases between the two ends. Germline values: CDR1 DFQATT, CDR2 SNEGSKA (reference sequence). In DNA, the CDR3 is TGCAGTGCTTCCACAGGGTGGAATGAGCAGTTCTTC. This sequence encodes CSASTGWNEQFF.

This clonotype has a handful of counts. The rearrangement uses TRBV4-1 and TRBJ2-1; D is ambiguous. In germline, CDR1 is MGHRA, CDR2 YSYEKL. The CDR3 length is 15 residues. Trimming removed 1 base at V and 2 bases at J, with 9 bases between. The CDR3 protein is CASSQGSETYNEQFF. As DNA, the CDR3 is TGCGCCAGCAGCCAAGGTTCAGAGACCTACAATGAGCAGTTCTTC.

This clonotype was seen a handful of times. The rearrangement joins TRBV4-3 to TRBJ2-3; 7 nucleotides line up with TRBD1. Germline values: CDR1 LGHNA, CDR2 YSLEER. The CDR3 loop spans 15 amino acids. V trimming: 1 base; J trimming: 7 bases; junction bases outside the gene matches: 8. The CDR3 here is CASSQVEFRGNTQYF. CDR3 in DNA: TGCGCCAGCAGCCAAGTTGAGTTCAGGGGGAATACGCAGTATTTT.

This clonotype has only a few counts. The V gene is TRBV12-3 or TRBV12-4, the J gene TRBJ1-6; D possibly corresponds to TRBD1 (6 bases). The ends were cut back, 5 bases at V and 6 bases at J, with 14 bases in the middle. The CDR3 is 15 residues long. The CDR3 DNA sequence: TGTGCCAGCAGTCTTCGGGACACTAGTAATTCACCCCTCCACTTT. This translates into CASSLRDTSNSPLHF.

This chain links TRBV24-1 with TRBJ2-2; D might be TRBD1 (6 bases). Trimming pared 9 bases from V and 7 bases from J, leaving 14 bases between. This CDR3 contains 13 residues. From germline, CDR1 is KGHDR and CDR2 SFDVKD. This CDR3 is CATVGAPGGELFF. In DNA, the CDR3 is TGTGCCACCGTGGGGGCGCCGGGCGGGGAGCTGTTTTTT.

This clonotype was seen a handful of times. The chain couples TRBV9 to TRBJ2-5; maybe TRBD2 (5 bases). The ends were cut back, 0 bases at V and 5 bases at J, with 8 bases in the middle. CDR3 length: 13 amino acids. Germline V gene lookup returns CDR1 SGDLS and CDR2 YYNGEE. The CDR3, as DNA: TGTGCCAGCAGCGTAGCAATAGCGGAGACCCAGTACTTC. Amino acids: CASSVAIAETQYF.

The CDR3 bases are TGTGCCAGCAGTCCCGGCCGAACTGGAGTAGGGGGCACAGATACGCAGTATTTT. Encoded protein: CASSPGRTGVGGTDTQYF. The J gene is TRBJ2-3, the V gene TRBV6-1; a weak D match, TRBD1 (5 bases). Trimming stripped 5 bases from V and 1 base from J, with 22 bases between. Germline CDR1 reads MNHNS; CDR2 reads SASEGT. This CDR3 is 18 amino acids long.

This clonotype has more than one count but fewer than ten. This chain links TRBV5-1 with TRBJ2-4, with D perhaps TRBD2 (6 bases). V gave up 0 bases and J gave up 7 bases, with 14 bases separating them. The CDR3 has 15 residues. CDR1 is SGHRS, CDR2 YFSETQ, per germline. CDR3 region: CASSLVQARGNIQYF. The CDR3 DNA reads TGCGCCAGCAGCTTGGTCCAGGCTCGGGGGAACATTCAGTACTTC.

This clonotype was seen many times. V and J are TRBV6-5 and TRBJ2-3; D is uncertain. Germline loops: CDR1 MNHEY, CDR2 SVGAGI. Between the trimmed V and J ends, which lost 0 bases and 0 bases, there was a span of 1 base. CDR3 length: 13 amino acids. CDR3 region: CASSYSSTDTQYF. The CDR3 region has the DNA TGTGCCAGCAGTTACTCTAGCACAGATACGCAGTATTTT.

The J gene is TRBJ2-6, the V gene TRBV5-1, with 7 nucleotides matching TRBD1. Trimming cost V 0 bases and J 2 bases; bases outside gene matches: 2. Germline V gives CDR1 SGHRS, CDR2 YFSETQ. This CDR3 comprises 16 residues. The CDR3 protein is CASSLADRAGANVLTF. The DNA of the CDR3 is TGCGCCAGCAGCTTGGCCGACAGGGCTGGGGCCAACGTCCTGACTTTC.